This TCR beta chain derives from a study of CD8+CD57+ T cells in acquired aplastic anemia. It was genomic DNA that served as the template for profiling TCR beta VDJ and CDR3. MiXCR was run by TCRdb on the reads, yielding one entry per CDR3 protein. The repertoire holds some 200,000 distinct CDR3 sequences, with roughly 60% as singletons. V dropped 3 bases and J dropped 0 bases, with 11 bases sitting between them. Germline V gene sequence: CDR1 LGHNA, CDR2 YNFKEQ. The CDR3 runs 15 residues. Sequenced patients had shown CD8+CD57+ cell expansion by flow cytometry. Patients uniformly had severe acquired aplastic anemia.

The sample was sorted CD4+, CD8+, or CD8+CD57+ T cells (not recorded which) from PBMCs. The sequence derives from a human donor with aplastic anemia. The rearrangement joins TRBV4-2 to TRBJ1-2; D remains ambiguous. The DNA for the CDR3 is TGTGCCAGCAGCCAGATCGGACGGACTAACTATGGCTACACCTTC. Protein product: CASSQIGRTNYGYTF.